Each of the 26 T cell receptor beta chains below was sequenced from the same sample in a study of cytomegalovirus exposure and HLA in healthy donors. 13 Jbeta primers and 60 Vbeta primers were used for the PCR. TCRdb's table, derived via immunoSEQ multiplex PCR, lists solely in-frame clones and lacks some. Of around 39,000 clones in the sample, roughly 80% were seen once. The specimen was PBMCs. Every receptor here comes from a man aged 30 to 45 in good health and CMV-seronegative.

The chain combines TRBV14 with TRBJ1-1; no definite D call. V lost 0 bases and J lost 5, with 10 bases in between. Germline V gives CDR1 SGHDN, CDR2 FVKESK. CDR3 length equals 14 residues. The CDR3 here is CASSQDSGITEAFF. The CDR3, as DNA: TGTGCCAGCAGCCAAGACTCAGGAATAACTGAAGCTTTCTTT.

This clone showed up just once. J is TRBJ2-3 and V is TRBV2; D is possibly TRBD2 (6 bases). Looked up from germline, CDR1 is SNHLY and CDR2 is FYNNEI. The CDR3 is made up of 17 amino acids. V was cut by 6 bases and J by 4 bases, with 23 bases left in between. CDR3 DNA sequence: TGTGCCAGCAGGAACCCCTTGGGTCGGGAGTTAGCAGATACGCAGTATTTT. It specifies CASRNPLGRELADTQYF.

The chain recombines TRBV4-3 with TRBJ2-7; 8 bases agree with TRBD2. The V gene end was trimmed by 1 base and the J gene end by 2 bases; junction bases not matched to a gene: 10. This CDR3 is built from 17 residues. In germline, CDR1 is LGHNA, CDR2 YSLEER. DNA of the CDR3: TGCGCCAGCAGCCAAGCTTCGAGCGGGAGCGACACCTACGAGCAGTACTTC. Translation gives CASSQASSGSDTYEQYF.

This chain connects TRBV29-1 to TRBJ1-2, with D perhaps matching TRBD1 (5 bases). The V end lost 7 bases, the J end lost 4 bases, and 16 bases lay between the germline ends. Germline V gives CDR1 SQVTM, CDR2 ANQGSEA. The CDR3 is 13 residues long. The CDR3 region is CSARWGTSYGYTF. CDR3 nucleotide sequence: TGCAGCGCCAGATGGGGGACTAGCTATGGCTACACCTTC.

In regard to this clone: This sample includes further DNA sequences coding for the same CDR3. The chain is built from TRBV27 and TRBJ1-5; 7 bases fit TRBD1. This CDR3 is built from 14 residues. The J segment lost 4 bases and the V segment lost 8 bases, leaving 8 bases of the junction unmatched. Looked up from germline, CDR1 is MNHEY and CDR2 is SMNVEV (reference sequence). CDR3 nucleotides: TGTGCCAGCTCCAGGGGGGCCGATAATCAGCCCCAGCATTTT. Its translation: CASSRGADNQPQHF.

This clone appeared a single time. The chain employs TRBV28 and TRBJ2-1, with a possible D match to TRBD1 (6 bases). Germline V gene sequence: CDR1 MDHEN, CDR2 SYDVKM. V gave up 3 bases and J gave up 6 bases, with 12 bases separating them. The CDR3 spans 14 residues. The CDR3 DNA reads TGTGCCAGCAGTTTTTTGGGCAGGGGCAATGAGCAGTTCTTC. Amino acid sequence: CASSFLGRGNEQFF.

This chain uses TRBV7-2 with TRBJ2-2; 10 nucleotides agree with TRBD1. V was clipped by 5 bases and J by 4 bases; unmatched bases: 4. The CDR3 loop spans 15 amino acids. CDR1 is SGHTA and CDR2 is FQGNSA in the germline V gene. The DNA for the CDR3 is TGTGCCAGCAGCCTTCGACAGGGGGCCACCGGGGAGCTGTTTTTT. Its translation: CASSLRQGATGELFF.

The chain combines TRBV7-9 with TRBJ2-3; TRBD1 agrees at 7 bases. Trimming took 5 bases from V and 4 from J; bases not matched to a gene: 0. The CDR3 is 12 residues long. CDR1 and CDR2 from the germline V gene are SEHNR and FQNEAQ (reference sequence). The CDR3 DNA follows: TGTGCCAGCAGCGACAGGGCAGATACGCAGTATTTT. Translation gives CASSDRADTQYF.

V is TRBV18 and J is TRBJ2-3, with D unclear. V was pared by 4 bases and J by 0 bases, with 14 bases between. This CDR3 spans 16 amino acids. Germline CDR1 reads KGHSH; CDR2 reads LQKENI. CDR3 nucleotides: TGTGCCAGCTCACTTCAGGCCAGGTCTAGCACAGATACGCAGTATTTT. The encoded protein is CASSLQARSSTDTQYF.

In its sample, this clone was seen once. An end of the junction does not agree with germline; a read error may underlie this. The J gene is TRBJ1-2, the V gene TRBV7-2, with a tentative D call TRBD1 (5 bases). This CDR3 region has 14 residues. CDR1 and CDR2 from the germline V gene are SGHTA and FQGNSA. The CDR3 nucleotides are TGTGCCAGCGCGGCAGGGAGGTCCGACTATCGCTACACCTTC. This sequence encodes CASAAGRSDYRYTF. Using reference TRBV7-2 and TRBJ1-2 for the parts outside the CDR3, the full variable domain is GAGVSQSPSNKVTEKGKDVELRCDPISGHTALYWYRQSLGQGLEFLIYFQGNSAPDKSGLPSDRFSAERTGGSVSTLTIQRTQQEDSAVYLCASAAGRSDYRYTFGSGTRLTVV.

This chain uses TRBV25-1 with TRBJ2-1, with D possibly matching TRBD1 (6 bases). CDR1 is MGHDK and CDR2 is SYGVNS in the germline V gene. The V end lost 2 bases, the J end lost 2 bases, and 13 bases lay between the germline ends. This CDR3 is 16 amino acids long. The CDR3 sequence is CASSEGQTFPYNEQFF. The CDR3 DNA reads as TGTGCCAGCAGTGAAGGACAGACTTTCCCCTACAATGAGCAGTTCTTC.

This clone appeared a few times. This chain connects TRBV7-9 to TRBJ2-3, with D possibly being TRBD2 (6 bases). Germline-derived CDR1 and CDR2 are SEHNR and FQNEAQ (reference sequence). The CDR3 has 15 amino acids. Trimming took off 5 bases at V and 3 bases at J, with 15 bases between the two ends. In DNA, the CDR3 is TGTGCCAGCAGCCCCGGGGGTTGGGGTACAGATACGCAGTATTTT. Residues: CASSPGGWGTDTQYF.

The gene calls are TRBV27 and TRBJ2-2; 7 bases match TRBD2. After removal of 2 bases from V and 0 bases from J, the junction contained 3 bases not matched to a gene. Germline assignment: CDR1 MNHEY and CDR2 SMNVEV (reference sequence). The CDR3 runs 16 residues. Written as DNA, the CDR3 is TGTGCCAGCAGTTTAGGTAGCGGGTCGAACACCGGGGAGCTGTTTTTT. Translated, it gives CASSLGSGSNTGELFF.

As DNA, the CDR3 is TGTGCCAGCAGCGTTGGGGAGGCTCTCCCCTACAATGAGCAGTTCTTC. This translates into CASSVGEALPYNEQFF. The V gene is TRBV9, the J gene TRBJ2-1, with a tentative D call TRBD2 (6 bases). CDR3 length: 16 residues. Germline lookup yields CDR1 SGDLS and CDR2 YYNGEE. V shed 2 bases and J shed 2 bases, with 14 bases lying between them.

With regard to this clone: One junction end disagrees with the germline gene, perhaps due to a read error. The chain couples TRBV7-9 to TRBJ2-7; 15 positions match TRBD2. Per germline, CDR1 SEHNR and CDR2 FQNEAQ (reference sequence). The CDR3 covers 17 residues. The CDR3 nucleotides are TGTTCCAGCAGCTCTCGGACTAGCGGGAGGGAGGGGTACGAGCAGTACTTC. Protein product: CSSSSRTSGREGYEQYF.

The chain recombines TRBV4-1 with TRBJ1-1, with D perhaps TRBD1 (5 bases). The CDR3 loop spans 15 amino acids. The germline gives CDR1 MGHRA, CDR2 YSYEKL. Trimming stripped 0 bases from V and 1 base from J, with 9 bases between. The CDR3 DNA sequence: TGCGCCAGCAGCCAAGATGGGCAGGGGAACACTGAAGCTTTCTTT. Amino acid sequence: CASSQDGQGNTEAFF.

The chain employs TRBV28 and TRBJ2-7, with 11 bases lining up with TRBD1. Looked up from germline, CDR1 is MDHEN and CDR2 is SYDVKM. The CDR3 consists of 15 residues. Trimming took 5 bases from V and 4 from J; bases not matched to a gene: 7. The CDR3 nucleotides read TGTGCCAGCAGTCCCTGGACAGGGGGCAGTTACGAGCAGTACTTC. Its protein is CASSPWTGGSYEQYF.

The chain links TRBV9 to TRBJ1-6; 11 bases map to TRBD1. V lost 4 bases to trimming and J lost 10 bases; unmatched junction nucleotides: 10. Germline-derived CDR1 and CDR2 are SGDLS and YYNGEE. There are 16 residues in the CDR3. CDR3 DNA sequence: TGTGCCAGCAGCTCCTTGGGGGACAGGGGGTCGTCACCCCTCCACTTT. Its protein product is CASSSLGDRGSSPLHF.

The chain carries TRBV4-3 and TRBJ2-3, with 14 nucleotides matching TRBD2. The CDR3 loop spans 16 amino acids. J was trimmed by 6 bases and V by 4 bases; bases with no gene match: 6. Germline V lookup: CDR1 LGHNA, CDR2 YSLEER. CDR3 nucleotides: TGCGCCAGCAGCCGAGGACTAGCGGGAGGAAGGGATACGCAGTATTTT. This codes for CASSRGLAGGRDTQYF.

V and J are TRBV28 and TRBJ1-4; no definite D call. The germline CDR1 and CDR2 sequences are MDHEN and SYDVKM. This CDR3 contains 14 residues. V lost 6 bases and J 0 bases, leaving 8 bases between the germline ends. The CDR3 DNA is TGTGCCAGCAGCTACGGGACAACTAATGAAAAACTGTTTTTT. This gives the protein CASSYGTTNEKLFF. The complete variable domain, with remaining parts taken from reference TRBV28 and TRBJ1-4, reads DVKVTQSSRYLVKRTGEKVFLECVQDMDHENMFWYRQDPGLGLRLIYFSYDVKMKEKGDIPEGYSVSREKKERFSLILESASTNQTSMYLCASSYGTTNEKLFFGSGTQLSVL.

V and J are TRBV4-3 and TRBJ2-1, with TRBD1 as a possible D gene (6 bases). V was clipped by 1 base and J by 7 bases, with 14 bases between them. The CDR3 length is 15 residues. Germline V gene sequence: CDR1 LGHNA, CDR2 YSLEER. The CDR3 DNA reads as TGCGCCAGCAGCCAAGTGGGGGACAAACTAAATGAGCAGTTCTTC. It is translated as CASSQVGDKLNEQFF.

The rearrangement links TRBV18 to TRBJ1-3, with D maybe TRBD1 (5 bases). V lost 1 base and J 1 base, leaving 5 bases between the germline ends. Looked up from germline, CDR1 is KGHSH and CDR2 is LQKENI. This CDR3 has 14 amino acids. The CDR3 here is CASSPQGSGNTIYF. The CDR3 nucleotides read TGTGCCAGCTCACCACAGGGGTCTGGAAACACCATATATTTT. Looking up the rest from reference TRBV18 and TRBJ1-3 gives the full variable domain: NAGVMQNPRHLVRRRGQEARLRCSPMKGHSHVYWYRQLPEEGLKFMVYLQKENIIDESGMPKERFSAEFPKEGPSILRIQQVVRGDSAAYFCASSPQGSGNTIYFGEGSWLTVV.

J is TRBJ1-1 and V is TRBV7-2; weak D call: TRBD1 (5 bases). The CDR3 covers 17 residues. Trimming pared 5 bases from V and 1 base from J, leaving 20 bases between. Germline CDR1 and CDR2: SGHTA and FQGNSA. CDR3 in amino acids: CASSPGGVGRRNTEAFF. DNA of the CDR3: TGTGCCAGCAGCCCGGGGGGGGTCGGTCGGAGGAACACTGAAGCTTTCTTT. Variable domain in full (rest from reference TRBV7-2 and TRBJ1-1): GAGVSQSPSNKVTEKGKDVELRCDPISGHTALYWYRQSLGQGLEFLIYFQGNSAPDKSGLPSDRFSAERTGGSVSTLTIQRTQQEDSAVYLCASSPGGVGRRNTEAFFGQGTRLTVV.

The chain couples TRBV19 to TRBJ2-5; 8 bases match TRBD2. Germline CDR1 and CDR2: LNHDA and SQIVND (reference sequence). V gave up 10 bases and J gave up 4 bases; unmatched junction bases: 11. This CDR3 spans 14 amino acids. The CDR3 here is CATSSVAGGETQYF. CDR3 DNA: TGTGCCACCTCCTCAGTGGCGGGAGGAGAGACCCAGTACTTC.

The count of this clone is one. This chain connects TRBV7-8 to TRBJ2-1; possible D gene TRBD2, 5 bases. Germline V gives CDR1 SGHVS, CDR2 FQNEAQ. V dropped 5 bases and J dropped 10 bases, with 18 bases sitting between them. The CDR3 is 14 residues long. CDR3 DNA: TGTGCCAGCAGCCGACCACCACTAGATACCGAGCAGTTCTTC. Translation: CASSRPPLDTEQFF.

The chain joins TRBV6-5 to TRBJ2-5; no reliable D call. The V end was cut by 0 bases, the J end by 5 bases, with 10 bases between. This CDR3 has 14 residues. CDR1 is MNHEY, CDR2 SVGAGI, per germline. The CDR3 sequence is CASSYSILRETQYF. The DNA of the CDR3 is TGTGCCAGCAGTTACTCGATACTGAGGGAGACCCAGTACTTC.